Below are 23 T cell receptor beta chains sequenced from a single sample in a study of T-cell reconstitution after alpha-beta-depleted transplantation in children. A library of TCRbeta sequences, prepared with unique molecular identifiers, was generated. Each CDR3 protein gets one entry after TCRdb re-called the PCR reads with MiXCR. The sample has a few hundred thousand distinct CDR3 sequences, approximately 10% seen once. This specimen was PBMCs from the stem cell graft donor, taken from the stem cell graft. The receptor set was obtained from a human donor who donated a stem cell graft to a child with acute lymphoblastic leukemia.

This clonotype was observed a few times. This chain joins TRBV7-3 and TRBJ2-2; D ambiguous. The CDR3 has 16 amino acids. The ends were cut back, 1 base at V and 0 bases at J, with 9 bases in the middle. Germline CDR1 is SGHTA and CDR2 is FQGTGA. The CDR3 reads CASSLMASSNTGELFF. Written as DNA, the CDR3 is TGTGCCAGCAGCTTAATGGCCAGCTCGAACACCGGGGAGCTGTTTTTT.

This clonotype was found many times. The chain uses TRBV9 and TRBJ2-2; TRBD1 matches 10 bases. This CDR3 has 18 residues. The germline V gene has CDR1 SGDLS and CDR2 YYNGEE. V lost 1 base, J lost 5 bases, and 11 bases stayed unmatched. The CDR3 region is CASSVNPTGGAFTGELFF. CDR3 in DNA: TGTGCCAGCAGCGTAAACCCGACAGGGGGCGCTTTTACCGGGGAGCTGTTTTTT.

Turning to this clonotype: At one of its ends the junction is not consistent with the germline gene, which may arise from a read error. This chain uses TRBV7-2 with TRBJ2-1; a weak D match, TRBD1 (6 bases). Germline CDR1 is SGHTA and CDR2 is FQGNSA. The CDR3 runs to 16 residues. The CDR3 sequence is CASRLGTGYPYNEQFF. The CDR3 DNA reads TGTGCCAGCAGGTTAGGTACAGGGTACCCCTACAATGAGCAGTTCTTC.

J is TRBJ2-7 and V is TRBV20-1, with D possibly TRBD2 on 5 matching bases. Germline CDR1 and CDR2: DFQATT and SNEGSKA (reference sequence). V was pared by 2 bases and J by 2 bases, with 13 bases between. The CDR3 runs 14 residues. The CDR3 DNA reads TGCAGTGCTAGAAATGCGGGCGGAGCCTACGAGCAGTACTTC. Translated: CSARNAGGAYEQYF.

This chain joins TRBV12-3 or TRBV12-4 and TRBJ2-1, with TRBD2 identical over 8 bases. Trimming at V came to 6 bases and at J to 7 bases, leaving 14 bases not matched to a gene. The CDR3 sequence is 16 residues long. CDR3 loop: CASSPVGAGGRNEQFF. The CDR3, as DNA: TGTGCCAGCAGCCCCGTAGGGGCGGGAGGTAGGAATGAGCAGTTCTTC.

The sample holds many counts of this clonotype. This sequence joins TRBV20-1 and TRBJ2-1; D might be TRBD2 (7 bases). With 3 bases removed from V and 9 bases from J, the gap between germline ends came to 21 bases. The CDR3 has 15 residues. Germline V gene sequence: CDR1 DFQATT, CDR2 SNEGSKA (reference sequence). CDR3 residues: CSARGASGTGGEQFF. CDR3 in DNA: TGCAGTGCTAGGGGGGCTAGCGGAACGGGCGGTGAGCAGTTCTTC.

V usage is TRBV20-1 and J usage is TRBJ2-7; the match to TRBD1 covers 7 bases. Germline V gene sequence: CDR1 DFQATT, CDR2 SNEGSKA (reference sequence). V shed 8 bases, J shed 5 bases, and the junction held 12 bases outside the gene matches. The CDR3 spans 13 residues. CDR3 nucleotides: TGCAGTCCCAGTCCGACAGGGCCCCACGAGCAGTACTTC. This sequence encodes CSPSPTGPHEQYF.

In this sample, this clonotype turned up a few times. This sequence joins TRBV4-1 and TRBJ2-5; 10 bases fit TRBD2. With 0 bases clipped from V and 4 bases from J, the junction kept 11 bases outside the gene matches. Germline lookup yields CDR1 MGHRA and CDR2 YSYEKL. The CDR3 totals 18 residues. The CDR3 DNA reads TGCGCCAGCAGCCAAGAAGTCGCTAGCGGGAGTTCGGGAGAGACCCAGTACTTC. This encodes CASSQEVASGSSGETQYF.

The rearrangement joins TRBV4-1 to TRBJ2-5; 11 bases are a match to TRBD1. V shed 1 base and J 6 bases; nucleotides not matched to a gene: 13. The length of the CDR3 is 18 residues. In germline, CDR1 is MGHRA, CDR2 YSYEKL. The CDR3: CASSQVLRDRGEQKTQYF. The CDR3 DNA is TGCGCCAGCAGCCAAGTTCTCCGGGACAGGGGGGAGCAAAAGACCCAGTACTTC.

V is TRBV5-1 and J is TRBJ2-2; D is perhaps TRBD1 (6 bases). The ends were cut back, 3 bases at V and 1 base at J, with 10 bases in the middle. CDR1 and CDR2 from the germline V gene are SGHRS and YFSETQ. This CDR3 is 15 amino acids long. The CDR3: CASSSPGQNTGELFF. CDR3 bases: TGCGCCAGCAGCTCTCCGGGACAGAACACCGGGGAGCTGTTTTTT.

The V gene is TRBV4-3, the J gene TRBJ2-3; TRBD2 matches at 9 bases. Looked up from germline, CDR1 is LGHNA and CDR2 is YSLEER. The CDR3 is made up of 17 amino acids. V dropped 1 base and J dropped 1; count of bases not matched to a gene: 6. The CDR3 is CASSQGPASGGTDTQYF. CDR3 nucleotide sequence: TGCGCCAGCAGCCAAGGCCCGGCTAGCGGGGGCACAGATACGCAGTATTTT.

V is TRBV7-9 and J is TRBJ2-7; possible D gene TRBD2, 6 bases. The ends were cut back, 1 base at V and 9 bases at J, with 22 bases in the middle. The CDR3 loop spans 16 amino acids. The germline CDR1 and CDR2 sequences are SEHNR and FQNEAQ (reference sequence). The CDR3: CASSLVPGREITRQYF. DNA for the CDR3: TGTGCCAGCAGCTTAGTACCCGGGAGAGAGATTACGAGGCAGTACTTC.

The chain carries TRBV9 and TRBJ2-1; TRBD2 aligns across 15 bases. Germline assignment: CDR1 SGDLS and CDR2 YYNGEE. Unmatched junction bases numbered 8, after V lost 0 bases and J lost 10 bases. The CDR3 extends over 17 amino acids. In nucleotides, the CDR3 is TGTGCCAGCAGCGTAGCTCTCGGACTAGCGGGAGGGGGGGAGCAGTTCTTC. Translated: CASSVALGLAGGGEQFF.

This clonotype occurred a few times. J is TRBJ2-6 and V is TRBV4-2; TRBD2 matches at 10 bases. The V gene's germline CDR1 is LGHNA and CDR2 YNFKEQ. The CDR3 length is 19 residues. The ends lost 4 bases at V and 1 base at J; junction bases unmatched: 10. The CDR3 reads CASSLSGTSVTSGANVLTF. The DNA of the CDR3 is TGTGCCAGCAGCCTCAGCGGGACTAGCGTAACTTCTGGGGCCAACGTCCTGACTTTC.

Only a few counts were recorded for this clonotype. V is TRBV18 and J is TRBJ2-2, with TRBD1 matching over 7 bases. Germline CDR1 reads KGHSH; CDR2 reads LQKENI. Trimming removed 3 bases from V and 0 bases from J; junction bases left unmatched: 10. The CDR3 runs 18 residues. CDR3 sequence: CASSPPGTDTANTGELFF. The DNA of the CDR3 is TGTGCCAGCTCACCGCCCGGGACAGATACCGCGAACACCGGGGAGCTGTTTTTT.

The rearrangement links TRBV20-1 to TRBJ2-7, with 10 bases matching TRBD1. Trimming cost V 5 bases and J 6 bases; bases outside gene matches: 7. Germline CDR1 reads DFQATT; CDR2 reads SNEGSKA (reference sequence). The CDR3 totals 13 residues. The CDR3 nucleotides read TGCAGTGCTGCCGGGACAGGGGTGGGCGAGCAGTACTTC. Its protein product is CSAAGTGVGEQYF.

The rearrangement uses TRBV29-1 and TRBJ2-3; a possible D gene is TRBD1 (5 bases). V was pared by 6 bases and J by 2 bases, with 15 bases between. The germline CDR1 and CDR2 sequences are SQVTM and ANQGSEA. This CDR3 region has 14 residues. CDR3 region: CSVPKMGPTDTQYF. The CDR3 nucleotides are TGCAGCGTGCCTAAGATGGGGCCCACAGATACGCAGTATTTT.

A few counts support this clonotype. The chain links TRBV6-2 or TRBV6-3 to TRBJ2-6; D not resolved. Between the trimmed V and J ends, which lost 8 bases and 0 bases, there was a span of 2 bases. Germline CDR1 MNHEY, CDR2 SVGEGT. The CDR3 is made up of 12 amino acids. CDR3 amino acids: CASDSGANVLTF. CDR3 nucleotides: TGTGCCAGCGACTCTGGGGCCAACGTCCTGACTTTC.

The chain joins TRBV29-1 to TRBJ1-1; D gene unclear. The CDR3 extends over 11 amino acids. V lost 4 bases and J 11 bases, leaving 14 bases between the germline ends. Germline V gene sequence: CDR1 SQVTM, CDR2 ANQGSEA. CDR3 sequence (DNA): TGCAGCGTTGTATCCAAGTCCCGGGCTTTCTTT. This translates into CSVVSKSRAFF. Supplemented by reference TRBV29-1 and TRBJ1-1, the full variable domain reads SAVISQKPSRDICQRGTSLTIQCQVDSQVTMMFWYRQQPGQSLTLIATANQGSEATYESGFVIDKFPISRPNLTFSTLTVSNMSPEDSSIYLCSVVSKSRAFFGQGTRLTVV.

This sequence joins TRBV12-3 or TRBV12-4 and TRBJ1-5, with D possibly matching TRBD1 (5 bases). This CDR3 has 17 amino acids. V lost 1 base, J lost 4 bases, and 17 bases lay in between. The CDR3 is CASSLGTKTGGNQPQHF. CDR3 nucleotides: TGTGCCAGCAGTTTAGGGACCAAGACGGGGGGAAATCAGCCCCAGCATTTT.

This clonotype was counted a few times. The chain combines TRBV6-1 with TRBJ2-5; TRBD2 agrees at 14 bases. CDR1 and CDR2 from the germline V gene are MNHNS and SASEGT. This CDR3 has 19 residues. Trimming cost V 6 bases and J 1 base; bases outside gene matches: 13. The CDR3 DNA is TGTGCCAGCAGCTCCAACCCTAGGGGGACTAGCGGGAGCCAAGAGACCCAGTACTTC. Its protein is CASSSNPRGTSGSQETQYF.

This clonotype was counted many times. The rearrangement joins TRBV24-1 to TRBJ2-3; no reliable D call. Trimming pared 0 bases from V and 3 bases from J, leaving 3 bases between. In germline, CDR1 is KGHDR, CDR2 SFDVKD. The CDR3 is made up of 13 amino acids. The CDR3 region has the DNA TGTGCCACCAGTGATTTGTGGACAGATACGCAGTATTTT. Amino acids: CATSDLWTDTQYF.

This clonotype was seen more than once but under ten times. The chain carries TRBV12-3 or TRBV12-4 and TRBJ2-3; D is possibly TRBD1 or TRBD2 (5 bases each). The CDR3 runs 14 residues. Trimming cost V 6 bases and J 2 bases, with 12 bases left between them. The CDR3 nucleotides read TGTGCCAGCAGCGGGGCAGTCTACACAGATACGCAGTATTTT. Amino acid sequence: CASSGAVYTDTQYF.